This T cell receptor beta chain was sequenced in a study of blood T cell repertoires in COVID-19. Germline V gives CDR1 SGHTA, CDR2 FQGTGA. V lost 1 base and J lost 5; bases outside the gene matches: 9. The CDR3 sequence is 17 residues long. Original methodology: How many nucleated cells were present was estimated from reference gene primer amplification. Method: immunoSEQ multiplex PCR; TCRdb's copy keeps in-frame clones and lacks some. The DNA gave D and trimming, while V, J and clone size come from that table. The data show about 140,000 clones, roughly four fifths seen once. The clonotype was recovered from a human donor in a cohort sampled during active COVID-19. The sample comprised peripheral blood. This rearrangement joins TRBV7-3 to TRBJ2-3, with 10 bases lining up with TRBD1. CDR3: CASSLRTGTGVRDTQYF. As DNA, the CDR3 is TGTGCCAGCAGCTTAAGAACGGGGACAGGGGTCAGAGATACGCAGTATTTT. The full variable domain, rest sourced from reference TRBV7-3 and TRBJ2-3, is GAGVSQTPSNKVTEKGKYVELRCDPISGHTALYWYRQSLGQGPEFLIYFQGTGAADDSGLPNDRFFAVRPEGSVSTLKIQRTERGDSAVYLCASSLRTGTGVRDTQYFGPGTRLTVL.